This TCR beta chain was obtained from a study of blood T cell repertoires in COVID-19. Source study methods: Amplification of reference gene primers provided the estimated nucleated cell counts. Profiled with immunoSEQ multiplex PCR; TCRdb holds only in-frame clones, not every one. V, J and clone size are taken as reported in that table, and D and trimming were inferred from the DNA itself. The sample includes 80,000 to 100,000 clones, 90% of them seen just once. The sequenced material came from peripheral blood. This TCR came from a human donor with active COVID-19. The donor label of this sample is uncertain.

CDR3: CASSYSSLSPLHF. The CDR3 DNA follows: TGTGCCAGCAGTTACTCGTCTCTCTCACCCCTCCACTTT. The chain links TRBV6-5 to TRBJ1-6; D is ambiguous. The CDR3 is 13 residues long. V lost 0 bases and J lost 10, with 7 bases in between. The germline V gene encodes CDR1 MNHEY and CDR2 SVGAGI.